The present T cell receptor beta chain was sequenced within a study of blood T cell repertoires in COVID-19. Study summary: There were acute and convalescent COVID-19 samples, and they came from the United States, Italy and Spain.

Clones were read by immunoSEQ multiplex PCR, and TCRdb kept only the in-frame ones, dropping some. The table has some 200,000 clones, about 93% seen once. V dropped 7 bases and J dropped 3 bases, with 15 bases sitting between them. Germline V lookup: CDR1 MNHNY, CDR2 SVGAGI (reference sequence). The CDR3 covers 14 residues. One Seattle source followed patients from active infection through their disease course. The V gene is TRBV6-6, the J gene TRBJ1-2, with D possibly matching TRBD1 (5 bases). The sample comprised peripheral blood. The source is a man aged 25-45 years with COVID-19, enrolled during active disease. CDR3 sequence reads: CASTLVGVDYGYTF. In DNA, the CDR3 is TGTGCCAGCACCCTCGTAGGGGTGGACTATGGCTACACCTTC.